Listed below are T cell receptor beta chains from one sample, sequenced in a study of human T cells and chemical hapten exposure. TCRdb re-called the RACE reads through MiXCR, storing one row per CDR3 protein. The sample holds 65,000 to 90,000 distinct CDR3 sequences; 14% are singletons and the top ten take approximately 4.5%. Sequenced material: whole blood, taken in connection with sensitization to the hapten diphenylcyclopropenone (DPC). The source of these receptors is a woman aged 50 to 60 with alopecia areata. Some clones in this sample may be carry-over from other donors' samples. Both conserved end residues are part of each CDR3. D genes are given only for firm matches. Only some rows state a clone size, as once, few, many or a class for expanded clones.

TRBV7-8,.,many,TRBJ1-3,TGTGCCAGCAGCCACCGTGGCACCTCTGGAAACACCATATATTTT,CASSHRGTSGNTIYF
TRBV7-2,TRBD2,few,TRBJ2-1,TGTGCCAGCAGCTCAGCACGACTAGCGGGAGCCTCCTACAATGAGCAGTTCTTC,CASSSARLAGASYNEQFF
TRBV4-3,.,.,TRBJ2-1,TGCGCCAGCAGCCAAGATCTGTTATACCTCTACAATGAGCAGTTCTTC,CASSQDLLYLYNEQFF
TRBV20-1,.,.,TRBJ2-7,TGCAGTGCTAGGGCCCTCAGTGTAGGTCGAGAGCAGTACTTC,CSARALSVGREQYF
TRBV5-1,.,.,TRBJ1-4,TGCGCCAGCAGCTTGGGCACGGAGTGGAATGAAAAACTGTTTTTC,CASSLGTEWNEKLFF
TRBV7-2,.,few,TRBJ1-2,TGTGCCAGCAGCTTACAGGGGCCTGGCTACACCTTC,CASSLQGPGYTF
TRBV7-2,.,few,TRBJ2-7,TGTGCCAGCAGCCAGGTGAAGGCCCTTCCATCCTACGAGCAGTACTTC,CASSQVKALPSYEQYF
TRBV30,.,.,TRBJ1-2,TGTGCCTGGAGTGCAGGGCGGGACTATGGCTACACCTTC,CAWSAGRDYGYTF
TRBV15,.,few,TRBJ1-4,TGTGCCACCAGCAGAGCATGGGCGGGGGCGAATGAAAAACTGTTTTTT,CATSRAWAGANEKLFF
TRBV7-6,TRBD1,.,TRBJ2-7,TGTGCCAGCAGCCGGTCGGGACAGGGCTTCGAGCAGTACTTC,CASSRSGQGFEQYF
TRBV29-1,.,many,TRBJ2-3,TGCAGCGTTGACACCAGCGGGAGCACAGATACGCAGTATTTT,CSVDTSGSTDTQYF
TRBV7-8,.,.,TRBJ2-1,TGTGCCAGCAGCTTAGGTGGAGGGATAGCGTTTGGTGAGCAGTTCTTC,CASSLGGGIAFGEQFF
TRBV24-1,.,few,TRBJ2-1,TGTGCCACCAGTGATTCCAGCGGGCTTACCTACAATGAGCAGTTCTTC,CATSDSSGLTYNEQFF
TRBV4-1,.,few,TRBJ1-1,TGCGCCAGCAGCCAAGATCGAGACAGGACTGAAGCTTTCTTT,CASSQDRDRTEAFF
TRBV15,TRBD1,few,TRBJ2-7,TGTGCCACCAGCAGAAGGGGGACAGGTGGCGAGCAGTACTTC,CATSRRGTGGEQYF
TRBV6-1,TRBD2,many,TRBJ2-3,TGTGCCAGCAGGAGAGGAGGACTAGCGGGATATGGTAGCACAGATACGCAGTATTTT,CASRRGGLAGYGSTDTQYF